Listed here is a single T cell receptor (beta chain). The assay was immunoSEQ multiplex PCR, and TCRdb's table has in-frame clones only and misses some. The data hold nearly 60,000 clones, with over 75% observed a single time. Cells were sorted from thawed PBMC rested overnight and stained with GMM-loaded CD1B tetramer, viability dye and anti-CD3. The lipid loaded on the CD1B tetramers was C32 glucose monomycolate from Rhodococcus equi. Unmatched junction bases numbered 8, after V lost 7 bases and J lost 6 bases. The CDR3 is 14 residues long. Germline V CDR1 and CDR2: MNHEY, SVGAGI. The data belong to a study of T cells in tuberculosis.

The sequence came from an adult woman with latent tuberculosis. Sample: CD1b-GMM tetramer-negative cells sorted from PBMCs. The chain joins TRBV6-5 to TRBJ1-2; TRBD1 matches at 10 bases. For the CDR3, the DNA is TGTGCCAGCACAACCGGGACAGGGGAAAATGGCTACACCTTC. Amino acid sequence: CASTTGTGENGYTF.